These 18 T cell receptor beta chains were all obtained from the same sample, sequenced in a study of blood T cell repertoires in COVID-19. Some clones are missing from TCRdb's copy, which holds only in-frame ones; the method was immunoSEQ multiplex PCR. The data show 15,000 to 20,000 clones, over 75% seen once. Sequenced material: peripheral blood. The receptors were sampled from a human donor with active COVID-19. The donor label of this sample is uncertain.

This chain connects TRBV7-2 to TRBJ1-5, with 7 positions matching TRBD1. There are 16 residues in the CDR3. Trimming cost V 5 bases and J 2 bases; bases outside gene matches: 9. The germline V gene encodes CDR1 SGHTA and CDR2 FQGNSA. The DNA of the CDR3 is TGTGCCAGCAGCCTTGAGGGACAGAGGGGCAATCAGCCCCAGCATTTT. Amino acid sequence: CASSLEGQRGNQPQHF.

The chain joins TRBV6-5 to TRBJ1-3, with 7 bases identical to TRBD1. The V gene end was trimmed by 10 bases and the J gene end by 9 bases; junction bases not matched to a gene: 12. Germline loops: CDR1 MNHEY, CDR2 SVGAGI. This CDR3 is built from 13 residues. The CDR3 nucleotides read TGTGCCACCGAGAAAGAGGGGGCAGGCACCATATATTTT. This encodes CATEKEGAGTIYF.

This clone was counted a single time. The genes are TRBV29-1 and TRBJ1-5; D gene ambiguous. The V end lost 4 bases, the J end lost 9 bases, and 16 bases lay between the germline ends. Germline V lookup: CDR1 SQVTM, CDR2 ANQGSEA. This CDR3 spans 13 amino acids. The CDR3 region has the DNA TGCAGCGTTGGGGAGGGTACCTCACGGCCCCAGCATTTT. Translating it yields CSVGEGTSRPQHF.

V and J are TRBV6-2 or TRBV6-3 and TRBJ1-5; weak D call: TRBD1 (6 bases). Germline CDR1 MNHEY, CDR2 SVGEGT. The CDR3 is 17 amino acids. The V end was cut by 2 bases, the J end by 3 bases, with 17 bases between. Here the CDR3 reads CASSYETTGNFNQPQHF. In nucleotides, the CDR3 is TGTGCCAGCAGTTACGAGACCACAGGGAATTTCAATCAGCCCCAGCATTTT.

This rearrangement joins TRBV6-5 to TRBJ1-1, with D perhaps matching TRBD1 (6 bases). Per germline, CDR1 MNHEY and CDR2 SVGAGI. Trimming removed 4 bases at V and 4 bases at J, with 19 bases between. The CDR3 is 16 residues long. The chain's CDR3 is CASSSSPGGGSTEAFF. DNA of the CDR3: TGTGCCAGCAGTTCCTCACCGGGGGGCGGTTCCACTGAAGCTTTCTTT.

The chain employs TRBV6-6 and TRBJ1-3; D not resolved. The ends were cut back, 6 bases at V and 3 bases at J, with 12 bases in the middle. Germline loops: CDR1 MNHNY, CDR2 SVGAGI (reference sequence). The CDR3 has 14 amino acids. The CDR3 nucleotides read TGTGCCAGCAGCTCCCCCGGGTATGGAAACACCATATATTTT. This codes for CASSSPGYGNTIYF.

This chain joins TRBV6-2 or TRBV6-3 and TRBJ2-1; unclear D gene. CDR1 MNHEY and CDR2 SVGEGT come from the germline V gene. The ends were cut back, 2 bases at V and 0 bases at J, with 5 bases in the middle. This CDR3 is built from 14 residues. Written as DNA, the CDR3 is TGTGCCAGCAGTTACGAGGACTCCTACAATGAGCAGTTCTTC. Translation: CASSYEDSYNEQFF.

J is TRBJ1-6 and V is TRBV19; 7 bases map to TRBD1. Germline V gives CDR1 LNHDA, CDR2 SQIVND (reference sequence). Trimming at V came to 5 bases and at J to 4 bases, leaving 8 bases not matched to a gene. The CDR3 has 16 residues. CDR3 amino acids: CASSVPGQRYNSPLHF. CDR3 sequence (DNA): TGTGCCAGTAGTGTGCCGGGACAGAGATATAATTCACCCCTCCACTTT. Together with reference TRBV19 and TRBJ1-6, the CDR3 gives the full variable domain: DGGITQSPKYLFRKEGQNVTLSCEQNLNHDAMYWYRQDPGQGLRLIYYSQIVNDFQKGDIAEGYSVSREKKESFPLTVTSAQKNPTAFYLCASSVPGQRYNSPLHFGNGTRLTVT.

The chain employs TRBV24-1 and TRBJ2-6; possibly TRBD1 for D (6 bases). Trimming took off 7 bases at V and 1 base at J, with 10 bases between the two ends. From germline, CDR1 is KGHDR and CDR2 SFDVKD. There are 15 residues in the CDR3. The CDR3 spells CATREGGSGANVLTF. Here the CDR3 DNA reads TGTGCCACCAGGGAAGGGGGTTCTGGGGCCAACGTCCTGACTTTC.

The chain links TRBV28 to TRBJ1-2, with TRBD1 matching 7 bases. CDR1 MDHEN and CDR2 SYDVKM come from the germline V gene. The CDR3 is made up of 12 amino acids. V trimming: 7 bases; J trimming: 8 bases; junction bases outside the gene matches: 7. The CDR3 DNA is TGTGCCAGCACCTGGTCAGGGGGAGGCTACACCTTC. It specifies CASTWSGGGYTF.

The chain is built from TRBV29-1 and TRBJ1-2, with 12 bases aligning to TRBD1. Trimming cost V 6 bases and J 5 bases; bases outside gene matches: 13. Germline V gene lookup returns CDR1 SQVTM and CDR2 ANQGSEA. The CDR3 length is 16 residues. In nucleotides, the CDR3 is TGCAGCGTCAGATCCGGGACAGGGGGCGCGGATTATGGCTACACCTTC. Translating it yields CSVRSGTGGADYGYTF.

J is TRBJ2-7 and V is TRBV5-4, with TRBD2 identical over 9 bases. With V trimmed by 0 bases and J by 6 bases, 10 bases remained unmatched. This CDR3 is 16 amino acids long. Germline V gives CDR1 SGHNT, CDR2 YYREEE (reference sequence). CDR3 sequence reads: CASSLARGGGASEQYF. CDR3 coding DNA: TGTGCCAGCAGCTTGGCCCGGGGCGGGGGGGCCTCCGAGCAGTACTTC. Based on the CDR3 plus reference TRBV5-4 and TRBJ2-7, the full variable domain is ETGVTQSPTHLIKTRGQQVTLRCSSQSGHNTVSWYQQALGQGPQFIFQYYREEENGRGNFPPRFSGLQFPNYSSELNVNALELDDSALYLCASSLARGGGASEQYFGPGTRLTVT.

V gene TRBV19 combines with J gene TRBJ1-5; maybe TRBD1 (5 bases). The CDR3 has 15 residues. CDR1 and CDR2 (germline): LNHDA, SQIVND (reference sequence). V lost 5 bases and J 2 bases, leaving 13 bases between the germline ends. CDR3 protein: CASSGSGAGNQPQHF. The CDR3 DNA follows: TGTGCCAGTAGTGGCTCTGGGGCTGGCAATCAGCCCCAGCATTTT.

The rearrangement joins TRBV18 to TRBJ2-1, with TRBD2 identical over 8 bases. Germline V CDR1 and CDR2: KGHSH, LQKENI. The CDR3 is 19 residues long. V lost 0 bases and J lost 5; bases outside the gene matches: 15. CDR3 sequence reads: CASSPPNRGGGRQNNEQFF. The CDR3 region has the DNA TGTGCCAGCTCACCACCGAACCGGGGGGGCGGCCGACAGAACAATGAGCAGTTCTTC. Looking up the rest from reference TRBV18 and TRBJ2-1 gives the full variable domain: NAGVMQNPRHLVRRRGQEARLRCSPMKGHSHVYWYRQLPEEGLKFMVYLQKENIIDESGMPKERFSAEFPKEGPSILRIQQVVRGDSAAYFCASSPPNRGGGRQNNEQFFGPGTRLTVL.

The J gene is TRBJ2-7, the V gene TRBV3-1 (or the pseudogene TRBV3-2); possible D gene TRBD1, 5 bases. This CDR3 comprises 15 residues. V shed 1 base and J shed 3 bases, with 13 bases lying between them. Germline V lookup: CDR1 LGHDT, CDR2 YNNKEL (reference sequence). CDR3 sequence: CASSQVGHPDYEQYF. For the CDR3, the DNA is TGTGCCAGCAGCCAAGTCGGACACCCTGACTACGAGCAGTACTTC.

The rearrangement links TRBV5-1 to TRBJ1-2; 8 bases map to TRBD1. The CDR3 contains 17 residues. Trimming removed 5 bases from V and 6 bases from J; junction bases left unmatched: 18. CDR1 is SGHRS, CDR2 YFSETQ, per germline. CDR3 residues: CASSRTGQGQTYHGYTF. The CDR3 DNA reads TGCGCCAGCAGTCGAACCGGACAGGGCCAAACATACCATGGCTACACCTTC.

The chain has TRBV2 and TRBJ1-6, with TRBD1 matching over 7 bases. Losses at the gene ends were 6 bases for V and 0 bases for J; bases not matched to a gene: 2. The CDR3 extends over 15 amino acids. Germline CDR1 reads SNHLY; CDR2 reads FYNNEI. The CDR3 DNA reads TGTGCCAGCAGGGGACAGAGCTCCTATAATTCACCCCTCCACTTT. It is translated as CASRGQSSYNSPLHF.

This clone was counted a single time. The V gene is TRBV19, the J gene TRBJ2-2, with unresolved D. Germline CDR1 LNHDA, CDR2 SQIVND (reference sequence). CDR3 length: 14 residues. V lost 3 bases and J lost 6, with 11 bases in between. The CDR3 here is CASSIFEASGELFF. The CDR3 DNA reads TGTGCCAGTAGTATCTTCGAGGCATCCGGGGAGCTGTTTTTT. Based on the CDR3 plus reference TRBV19 and TRBJ2-2, the full variable domain is DGGITQSPKYLFRKEGQNVTLSCEQNLNHDAMYWYRQDPGQGLRLIYYSQIVNDFQKGDIAEGYSVSREKKESFPLTVTSAQKNPTAFYLCASSIFEASGELFFGEGSRLTVL.